These 21 T cell receptor beta chains were all obtained from the same sample, sequenced in a study of human T cells and chemical hapten exposure. Documented time point: healthy volunteer bleed at 6 weeks. Total RNA was isolated from whole blood that had not been fractionated. TCRdb re-called the RACE reads through MiXCR, storing one row per CDR3 protein. The table shows 30,000 to 40,000 distinct CDR3 sequences, with 5.5% occurring only once. Sequencing input: whole blood. The receptors shown here come from a human donor in good health. Some clones in this sample may be carry-over from other donors' samples.

This clonotype was seen repeatedly, ten times or more. V gene TRBV2 combines with J gene TRBJ1-5; D possibly corresponds to TRBD1 (5 bases). Germline CDR1 and CDR2: SNHLY and FYNNEI. Trimming shortened V by 6 bases and J by 0 bases, and 9 bases separated the two germline ends. The CDR3 contains 14 residues. The CDR3 nucleotides are TGTGCCAGCAGGTTCAGGGATAGCAATCAGCCCCAGCATTTT. Its translation: CASRFRDSNQPQHF.

At least ten counts were recorded for this clonotype. The chain links TRBV20-1 to TRBJ2-3; D unclear. V was trimmed by 0 bases and J by 3 bases, leaving 10 bases between them. Germline CDR1 and CDR2: DFQATT and SNEGSKA (reference sequence). The length of the CDR3 is 14 residues. DNA for the CDR3: TGCAGTGCTAGAGATAGGAGAGTGACAGATACGCAGTATTTT. This translates into CSARDRRVTDTQYF.

This clonotype was picked up many times. This rearrangement joins TRBV7-2 to TRBJ1-3, with 7 bases matching TRBD1. The V gene end was trimmed by 5 bases and the J gene end by 0 bases; junction bases not matched to a gene: 7. The CDR3 spans 16 residues. Per the germline V gene, CDR1 is SGHTA and CDR2 is FQGNSA. The CDR3 DNA is TGTGCCAGCAGCCTCACAGGGGCGGACTCTGGAAACACCATATATTTT. Protein product: CASSLTGADSGNTIYF.

This clonotype turned up a few times. The J gene is TRBJ2-1, the V gene TRBV28; 9 bases line up with TRBD2. The CDR3 consists of 16 residues. In germline, CDR1 is MDHEN, CDR2 SYDVKM. Germline trimming cut 6 bases from V and 3 bases from J; bases unmatched to any gene: 9. This CDR3 reads CASRGLAVPYYNEQFF. CDR3 in DNA: TGTGCCAGCAGGGGACTAGCAGTTCCCTACTACAATGAGCAGTTCTTC. The entire variable domain, with the rest obtained from reference TRBV28 and TRBJ2-1, is as follows: DVKVTQSSRYLVKRTGEKVFLECVQDMDHENMFWYRQDPGLGLRLIYFSYDVKMKEKGDIPEGYSVSREKKERFSLILESASTNQTSMYLCASRGLAVPYYNEQFFGPGTRLTVL.

The V and J genes are TRBV6-2 or TRBV6-3 and TRBJ1-2; no reliable D call. The CDR3 has 13 residues. CDR1 is MNHEY, CDR2 SVGEGT, per germline. Trimming removed 7 bases from V and 3 bases from J, with 12 bases in between. CDR3 in DNA: TGTGCCAGCACCAAACTTAGAGACTATGGCTACACCTTC. Protein: CASTKLRDYGYTF.

This clonotype was counted ten times or more. The chain has TRBV7-2 and TRBJ2-3; D gene uncertain. The V gene's germline CDR1 is SGHTA and CDR2 FQGNSA. The CDR3 has 15 residues. V shed 1 base and J shed 2 bases, with 10 bases lying between them. The CDR3 DNA reads TGTGCCAGCAGCTTAGTGTCGTACTTCACAGATACGCAGTATTTT. Its protein product is CASSLVSYFTDTQYF.

The J gene is TRBJ1-2, the V gene TRBV4-1; D uncertain. Trimming stripped 1 base from V and 4 bases from J, with 7 bases between. Per the germline V gene, CDR1 is MGHRA and CDR2 is YSYEKL. This CDR3 contains 13 residues. In DNA form, the CDR3 reads TGCGCCAGCAGCCAAGTTGGGGTCTATGGCTACACCTTC. It translates to CASSQVGVYGYTF.

This clonotype has a count of ten or more. This sequence joins TRBV20-1 and TRBJ2-3, with TRBD2 matching 7 bases. V was pared by 5 bases and J by 0 bases, with 11 bases of the junction left unmatched. CDR3 length equals 16 residues. Germline V gene sequence: CDR1 DFQATT, CDR2 SNEGSKA (reference sequence). DNA for the CDR3: TGCAGTGCTTCTCGACCTAGCGGAAGAAGCACAGATACGCAGTATTTT. It codes for CSASRPSGRSTDTQYF.

The chain couples TRBV3-1 to TRBJ1-5; the D is unclear. The length of the CDR3 is 14 residues. Trimming removed 5 bases at V and 2 bases at J, with 10 bases between. Germline CDR1 is LGHDT and CDR2 is YNNKEL (reference sequence). CDR3 in amino acids: CASSEPGGNQPQHF. In nucleotides, the CDR3 is TGTGCCAGCAGCGAACCCGGAGGCAATCAGCCCCAGCATTTT.

Ten or more counts support this clonotype. The chain joins TRBV7-2 to TRBJ2-1, with D unclear. Germline values: CDR1 SGHTA, CDR2 FQGNSA. Trimming took 0 bases from V and 7 from J, leaving 7 bases between them. This CDR3 has 13 residues. The CDR3 DNA reads TGTGCCAGCAGCTTAGCGCCGGATAATGAGCAGTTCTTC. Translating gives CASSLAPDNEQFF.

On this clonotype: Being one base from a much bigger clone, this may be a read error. The chain has TRBV29-1 and TRBJ2-7, with no clear D. Germline values: CDR1 SQVTM, CDR2 ANQGSEA. The CDR3 consists of 11 residues. The CDR3, as DNA: TGCAGCGTTGAGGATTTTTACGGGCAGTACTTC. Translating it yields CSVEDFYGQYF.

This clonotype was seen at least ten times. This chain links TRBV5-1 with TRBJ2-4; D is possibly TRBD2 (6 bases). Germline CDR1 is SGHRS and CDR2 is YFSETQ. V was pared by 0 bases and J by 8 bases, with 12 bases between. The CDR3 spans 14 residues. The CDR3 loop is CASSLGPGEDIQYF. CDR3 DNA sequence: TGCGCCAGCAGCTTGGGTCCCGGGGAGGACATTCAGTACTTC.

There are many counts of this clonotype. The rearrangement uses TRBV24-1 and TRBJ2-5; TRBD1 aligns across 12 bases. CDR3 length: 16 amino acids. Germline V gene lookup returns CDR1 KGHDR and CDR2 SFDVKD. V was pared by 4 bases and J by 5 bases, with 7 bases of the junction left unmatched. DNA for the CDR3: TGTGCCACCAGTGAGGGGGGACAGGGGGCTTTTGAGACCCAGTACTTC. This translates into CATSEGGQGAFETQYF.

In its sample, this clonotype was seen many times. The chain combines TRBV20-1 with TRBJ1-3, with 7 nucleotides matching TRBD1. V lost 4 bases, J lost 4 bases, and 7 bases stayed unmatched. In germline, CDR1 is DFQATT, CDR2 SNEGSKA (reference sequence). The CDR3 totals 14 residues. CDR3 nucleotide sequence: TGCAGTGCTAAAGACAGGGCAATAGGAAACACCATATATTTT. It encodes CSAKDRAIGNTIYF.

This clonotype has a handful of counts. The chain combines TRBV6-5 with TRBJ1-2; TRBD1 might be the D (5 bases). V gave up 7 bases and J gave up 0 bases, with 9 bases separating them. Germline V gene sequence: CDR1 MNHEY, CDR2 SVGAGI. The CDR3 sequence is 13 residues long. This CDR3 reads CASKAGTNYGYTF. DNA for the CDR3: TGTGCCAGCAAGGCAGGGACTAACTATGGCTACACCTTC.

This clonotype has at least ten counts. The chain recombines TRBV27 with TRBJ2-7; TRBD1 matches at 7 bases. The ends lost 6 bases at V and 3 bases at J; junction bases unmatched: 11. Germline assignment: CDR1 MNHEY and CDR2 SMNVEV (reference sequence). This CDR3 has 15 residues. CDR3 in DNA: TGTGCCAGCAGGTCTAACAGGGGTGTAGTCTACGAGCAGTACTTC. Protein sequence: CASRSNRGVVYEQYF.

The V call is TRBV10-3, the J call TRBJ1-2; D perhaps matches TRBD1 (6 bases). Trimming left V 10 bases short and J 5 bases short, with 20 bases between. Germline V lookup: CDR1 ENHRY, CDR2 SYGVKD. The CDR3 runs to 14 residues. The CDR3 sequence: CASYHRDEWYGYTF. The CDR3 DNA is TGTGCCAGCTACCACAGGGATGAGTGGTATGGCTACACCTTC.

The rearrangement links TRBV7-8 to TRBJ1-3, with a weak D call TRBD1 (6 bases). V was shortened by 5 bases and J by 0 bases, with 20 bases between the two germline ends. Germline V CDR1 and CDR2: SGHVS, FQNEAQ. The CDR3 has 18 residues. DNA for the CDR3: TGTGCCAGCAGCCCCACAGGGTTCGTCCAGCGCTCTGGAAACACCATATATTTT. It specifies CASSPTGFVQRSGNTIYF.

This clonotype appeared many times. CDR3 sequence reads: CASSQDWNGELFF. CDR3 nucleotide sequence: TGTGCCAGCAGCCAAGATTGGAACGGGGAGCTGTTTTTT. V is TRBV3-1 and J is TRBJ2-2; D unclear. Trimming removed 0 bases from V and 7 bases from J, with 6 bases in between. The CDR3 totals 13 residues. The germline gives CDR1 LGHDT, CDR2 YNNKEL (reference sequence).

This clonotype was observed many times. The chain couples TRBV2 to TRBJ2-5; 14 bases align to TRBD2. J lost 1 base, V lost 7 bases, and 5 bases had no gene match. The CDR3 loop spans 16 amino acids. Germline values: CDR1 SNHLY, CDR2 FYNNEI. The CDR3 nucleotides are TGTGCCAGCACCGGGACTAGCGGGAGCCCCCAAGAGACCCAGTACTTC. This encodes CASTGTSGSPQETQYF. Filled out from reference TRBV2 and TRBJ2-5, the complete variable domain reads EPEVTQTPSHQVTQMGQEVILRCVPISNHLYFYWYRQILGQKVEFLVSFYNNEISEKSEIFDDQFSVERPDGSNFTLKIRSTKLEDSAMYFCASTGTSGSPQETQYFGPGTRLLVL.

This clonotype was recorded at least ten times. The V gene is TRBV3-1, the J gene TRBJ2-3, with D unresolved. The CDR3 loop spans 15 amino acids. V gave up 1 base and J gave up 4 bases, with 12 bases separating them. Germline CDR1 LGHDT, CDR2 YNNKEL (reference sequence). Here the CDR3 reads CASSQGRLEADTQYF. In DNA, the CDR3 is TGTGCCAGCAGCCAAGGGCGGCTAGAGGCAGATACGCAGTATTTT.